This T cell receptor (beta chain) was sequenced in a study of cytomegalovirus exposure and HLA in healthy donors. Remarks on this clone: The antigen is unknown.

Study results and limitations: Later on, a genetic analysis was performed. It linked a missense variant in DCLRE1C with V- and J-gene trimming of TCR beta.

The PCR employed 60 Vbeta primers together with 13 Jbeta primers. Data came from immunoSEQ multiplex PCR; TCRdb stores just in-frame clones and leaves some out. Counted here are around 150,000 clones, roughly 77% occurring once; the ten biggest clones make up 4.7%. This receptor was taken from a man between 18 and 35 years old in good health and CMV-seropositive. Sequenced input: PBMCs.

CDR3: CASSYRDQQPQHF. DNA for the CDR3: TGTGCCAGCAGCTACAGGGATCAACAGCCCCAGCATTTT. V and J are TRBV6-1 and TRBJ1-5; TRBD1 might be the D (6 bases). CDR1 is MNHNS, CDR2 SASEGT, per germline. V was trimmed by 6 bases and J by 7 bases, leaving 13 bases between them. This CDR3 has 13 residues.